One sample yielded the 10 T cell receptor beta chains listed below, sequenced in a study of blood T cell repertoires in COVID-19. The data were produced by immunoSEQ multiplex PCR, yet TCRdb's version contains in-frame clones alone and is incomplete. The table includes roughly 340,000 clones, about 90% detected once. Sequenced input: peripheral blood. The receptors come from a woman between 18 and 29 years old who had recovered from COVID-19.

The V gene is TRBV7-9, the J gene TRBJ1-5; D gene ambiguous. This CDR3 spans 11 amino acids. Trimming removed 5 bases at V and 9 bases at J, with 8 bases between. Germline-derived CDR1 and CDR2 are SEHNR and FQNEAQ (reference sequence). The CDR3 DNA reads TGTGCCAGCAGCCGGGAAGGGCCCCAGCATTTT. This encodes CASSREGPQHF.

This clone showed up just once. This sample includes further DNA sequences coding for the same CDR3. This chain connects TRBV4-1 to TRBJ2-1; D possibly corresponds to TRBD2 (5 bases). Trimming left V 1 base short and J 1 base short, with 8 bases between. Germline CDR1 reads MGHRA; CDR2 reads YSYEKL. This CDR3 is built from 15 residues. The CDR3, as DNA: TGCGCCAGCAGCCAAGCTTCGGGGTCCTACAATGAGCAGTTCTTC. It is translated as CASSQASGSYNEQFF.

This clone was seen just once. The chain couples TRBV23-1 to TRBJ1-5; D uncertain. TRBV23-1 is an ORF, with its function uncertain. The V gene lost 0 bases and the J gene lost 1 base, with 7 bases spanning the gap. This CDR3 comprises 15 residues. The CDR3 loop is CASSQSRQSNQPQHF. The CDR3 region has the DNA TGCGCCAGCAGTCAATCGCGGCAGAGCAATCAGCCCCAGCATTTT.

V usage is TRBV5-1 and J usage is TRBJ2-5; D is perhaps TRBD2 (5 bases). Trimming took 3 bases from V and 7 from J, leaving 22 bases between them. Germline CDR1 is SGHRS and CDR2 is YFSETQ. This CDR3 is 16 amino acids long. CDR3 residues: CASSSSASRTSGTQYF. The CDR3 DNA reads TGCGCCAGCAGCTCCTCGGCTAGCAGAACATCGGGGACCCAGTACTTC. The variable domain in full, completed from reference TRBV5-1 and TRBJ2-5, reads KAGVTQTPRYLIKTRGQQVTLSCSPISGHRSVSWYQQTPGQGLQFLFEYFSETQRNKGNFPGRFSGRQFSNSRSEMNVSTLELGDSALYLCASSSSASRTSGTQYFGPGTRLLVL.

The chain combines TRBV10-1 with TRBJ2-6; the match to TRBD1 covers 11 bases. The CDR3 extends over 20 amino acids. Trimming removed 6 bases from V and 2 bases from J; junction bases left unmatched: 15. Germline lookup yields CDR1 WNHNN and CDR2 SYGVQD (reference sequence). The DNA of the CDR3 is TGCGCCAGCAGGGACAGGGGGCTAACCTCACTCCTCGCTGGGGCCAACGTCCTGACTTTC. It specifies CASRDRGLTSLLAGANVLTF.

CDR3: CASSFAVQETQYF. The CDR3 DNA is TGTGCCAGCAGTTTCGCGGTCCAAGAGACCCAGTACTTC. The chain carries TRBV12-3 or TRBV12-4 and TRBJ2-5; D remains ambiguous. The ends were cut back, 3 bases at V and 1 base at J, with 6 bases in the middle. The CDR3 covers 13 residues.

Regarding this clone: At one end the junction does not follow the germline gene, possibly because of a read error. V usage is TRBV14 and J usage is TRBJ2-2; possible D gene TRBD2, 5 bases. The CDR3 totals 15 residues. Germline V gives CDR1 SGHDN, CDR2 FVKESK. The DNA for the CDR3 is TGTGCCAGCAGTCAAGTGAGGGTGAGCACCGGGGAGCTGTTTTTT. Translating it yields CASSQVRVSTGELFF.

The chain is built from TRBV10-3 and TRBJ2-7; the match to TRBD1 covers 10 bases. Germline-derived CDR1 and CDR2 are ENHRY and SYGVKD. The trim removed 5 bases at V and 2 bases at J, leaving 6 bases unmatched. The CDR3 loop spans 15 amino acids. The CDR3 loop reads CAISMDRGKPYEQYV. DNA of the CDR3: TGTGCCATCAGTATGGACAGGGGGAAACCCTACGAGCAGTACGTC.

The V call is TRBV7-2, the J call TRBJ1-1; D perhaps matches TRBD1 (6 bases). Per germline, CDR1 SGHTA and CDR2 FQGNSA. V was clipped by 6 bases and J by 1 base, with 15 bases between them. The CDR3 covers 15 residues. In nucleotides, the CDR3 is TGTGCCAGCAGATTCCGGACAGAGACGAACACTGAAGCTTTCTTT. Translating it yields CASRFRTETNTEAFF.

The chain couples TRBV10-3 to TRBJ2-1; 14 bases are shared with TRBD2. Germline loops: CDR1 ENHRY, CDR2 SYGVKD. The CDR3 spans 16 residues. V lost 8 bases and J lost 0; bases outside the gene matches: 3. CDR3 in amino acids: CAISTSGRASYNEQFF. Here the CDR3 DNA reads TGTGCCATCTCGACTAGCGGGAGGGCCTCCTACAATGAGCAGTTCTTC.